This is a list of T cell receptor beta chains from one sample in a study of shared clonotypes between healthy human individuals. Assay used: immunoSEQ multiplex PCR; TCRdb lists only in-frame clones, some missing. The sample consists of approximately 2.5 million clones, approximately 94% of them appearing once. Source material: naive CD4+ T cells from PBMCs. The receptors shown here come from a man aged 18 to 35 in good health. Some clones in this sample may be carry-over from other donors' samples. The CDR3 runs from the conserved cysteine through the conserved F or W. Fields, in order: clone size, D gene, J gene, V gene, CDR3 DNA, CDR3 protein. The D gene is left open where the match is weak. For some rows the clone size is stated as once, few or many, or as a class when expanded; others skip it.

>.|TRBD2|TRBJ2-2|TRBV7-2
TGTGCCAGCAGCCCGAGACTAGCTGTCGACACCGGGGAGCTGTTTTTT
CASSPRLAVDTGELFF
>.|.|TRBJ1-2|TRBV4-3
TGCGCCAGCAGCCCCGTCCCCCAACCTATGGGCTACACCTTC
CASSPVPQPMGYTF
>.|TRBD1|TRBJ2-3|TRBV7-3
TGTGCCAGCAGCCTGACAGGGACAGATACGCAGTATTTT
CASSLTGTDTQYF
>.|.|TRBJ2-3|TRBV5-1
TGCGCCAGCAGCTTGGAACAGGTACGAGATACGCAGTATTTT
CASSLEQVRDTQYF
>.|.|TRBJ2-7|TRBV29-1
TGCAGCGTTGCCGCGGGGGCCCTACCCTACGAGCAGTACTTC
CSVAAGALPYEQYF
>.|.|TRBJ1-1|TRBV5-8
TGTGCCAGCAGCTTGGGAGGGCCAGACACTGAAGCTTTCTTT
CASSLGGPDTEAFF
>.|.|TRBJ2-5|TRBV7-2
TGTGCCAGCAGCTCAGTCGGGCCGGGGACCCAGTACTTC
CASSSVGPGTQYF
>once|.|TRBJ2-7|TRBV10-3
TGTGCCATCAGTGAGTCAGGTAGCGGCGTTGCCTACGAGCAGTACTTC
CAISESGSGVAYEQYF
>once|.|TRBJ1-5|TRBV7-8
TGTGCCAGCAGCTTAGACTCGAGGCCCAGCACTAGCAATCAGCCCCAGCATTTT
CASSLDSRPSTSNQPQHF
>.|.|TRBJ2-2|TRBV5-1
TGCGCCAGCAGCTCTAGGACGAACGCCGGGGAGCTGTTTTTT
CASSSRTNAGELFF
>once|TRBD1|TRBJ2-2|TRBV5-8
TGTGCCAGCCACCGGACAGGGAAGACCGGGGAGCTGTTTTTT
CASHRTGKTGELFF
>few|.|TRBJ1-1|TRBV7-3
TGTGCCAGCAGGTCCTCCTTGTGGGAGAACACTGAAGCTTTCTTT
CASRSSLWENTEAFF
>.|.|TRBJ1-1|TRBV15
TGTGCCACCAGCAGGGACCTGGGGGGGGGAATAATCTCTGAAGCTTTCTTT
CATSRDLGGGIISEAFF
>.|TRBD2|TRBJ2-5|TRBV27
TGTGCCAGCAGTTTTTACGGGAGGGCCTCCGAGACCCAGTACTTC
CASSFYGRASETQYF
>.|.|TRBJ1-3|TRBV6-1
TGTGCCAGCAGTGAAGCGCTGTACCCCTCTGGAAACACCATATATTTT
CASSEALYPSGNTIYF
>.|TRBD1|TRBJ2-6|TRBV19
TGTGCCAGTAGTGACAGGGCTGGGGCCAACGTCCTGACTTTC
CASSDRAGANVLTF
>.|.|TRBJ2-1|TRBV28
TGTGCCAGCAGTTCAGCCCGCCCCAGGGCAGGGTATTACAGTGAGCAGTTCTTC
CASSSARPRAGYYSEQFF
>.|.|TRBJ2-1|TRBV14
TGTGCCAGCAGCCTGGAGGAGAGGCCACTCGAACAGCAGTTCTTC
CASSLEERPLEQQFF
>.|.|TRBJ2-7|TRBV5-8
TGTGCCAGCAGAACAACGGGTGTCAGCTCCTACGAGCAGTACTTC
CASRTTGVSSYEQYF
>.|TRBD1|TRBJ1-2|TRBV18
TGTGCCAGCTCACTCTCACTGACAGGGGTAGATGGCTACACCTTC
CASSLSLTGVDGYTF
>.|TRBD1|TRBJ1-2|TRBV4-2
TGTGCCAGCAGCCAAGATTGGGGGCAGGGGGTGTATGGCTACACCTTC
CASSQDWGQGVYGYTF
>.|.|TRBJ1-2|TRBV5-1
TGCGCCAGCAGCTTTGGGACCGCCGACTATGGCTACACCTTC
CASSFGTADYGYTF
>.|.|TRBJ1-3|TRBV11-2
TGTGCCAGCAGCTTCAAGGGCTCTGGAAACACCATATATTTT
CASSFKGSGNTIYF
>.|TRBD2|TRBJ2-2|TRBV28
TGTGCCAGTGGGACTAGCGGGAACACCGGGGAGCTGTTTTTT
CASGTSGNTGELFF
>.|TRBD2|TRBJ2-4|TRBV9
TGTGCCAGCAGCGCGGGACTAGCGGGAGGTGGAGGGGACATTCAGTACTTC
CASSAGLAGGGGDIQYF
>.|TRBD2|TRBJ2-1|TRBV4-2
TGTGCCAGCAGCCAGAGGGCGGGAGGGCAGTACAATGAGCAGTTCTTC
CASSQRAGGQYNEQFF
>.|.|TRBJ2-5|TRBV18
TGTGCCAGCTCACTTAAAGGCGAGACCCAGTACTTC
CASSLKGETQYF
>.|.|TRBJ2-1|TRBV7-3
TGTGCCAGCAGCCCTCGGGGGGCCAATGAGCAGTTCTTC
CASSPRGANEQFF
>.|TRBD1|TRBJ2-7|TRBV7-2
TGTGCCAGCAGCCCGGACAGGGGGTTTGACGAGCAGTACTTC
CASSPDRGFDEQYF
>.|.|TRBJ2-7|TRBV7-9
TGTGCCAGCAGCCAAATCAGGGACTCCTACGAGCAGTACTTC
CASSQIRDSYEQYF
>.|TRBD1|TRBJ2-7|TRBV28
TGTGCCAGCAGTTTCTCCGACAGGGCCCACGAGCAGTACTTC
CASSFSDRAHEQYF
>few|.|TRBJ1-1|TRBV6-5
TGTGCCAGCAGTTACTCGGGGCTATTCGCTGAAGCTTTCTTT
CASSYSGLFAEAFF
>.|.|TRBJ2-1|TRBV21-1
TGTGCCAGCAGCAAAGACCCGTCCGGGTTGTCGTATGAGCAGTTCTTC
CASSKDPSGLSYEQFF
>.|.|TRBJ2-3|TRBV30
TGTGCCTGGAGTGGGGGGACATTCACAGATACGCAGTATTTT
CAWSGGTFTDTQYF
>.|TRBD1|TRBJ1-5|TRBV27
TGTGCCAGCAGGAAGACAGGGGGCCTCAATCAGCCCCAGCATTTT
CASRKTGGLNQPQHF
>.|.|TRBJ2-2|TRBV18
TGTGCCAGCTCCAGTGGCAGAAACACCGGGGAGCTGTTTTTT
CASSSGRNTGELFF
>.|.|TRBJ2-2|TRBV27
TGTGCCAGCATCTCGAGGGGGCTGTTTTTT
CASISRGLFF